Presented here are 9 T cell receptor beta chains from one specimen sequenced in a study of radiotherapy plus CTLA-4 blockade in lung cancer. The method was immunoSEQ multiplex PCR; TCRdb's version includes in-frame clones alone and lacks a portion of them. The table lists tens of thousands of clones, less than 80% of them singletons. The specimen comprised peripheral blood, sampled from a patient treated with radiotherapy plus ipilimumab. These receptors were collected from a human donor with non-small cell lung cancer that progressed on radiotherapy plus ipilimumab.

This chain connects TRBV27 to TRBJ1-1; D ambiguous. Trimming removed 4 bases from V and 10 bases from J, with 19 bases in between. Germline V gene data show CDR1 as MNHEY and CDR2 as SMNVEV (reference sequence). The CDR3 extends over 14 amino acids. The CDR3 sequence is CASSSRAGKVGAFF. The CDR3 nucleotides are TGTGCCAGCAGTTCCCGGGCTGGAAAGGTGGGAGCTTTCTTT.

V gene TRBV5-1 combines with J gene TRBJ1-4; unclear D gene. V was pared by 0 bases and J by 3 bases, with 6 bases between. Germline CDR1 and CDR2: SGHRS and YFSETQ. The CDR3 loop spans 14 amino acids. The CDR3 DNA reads TGCGCCAGCAGCTTGGAAGTGTCTAATGAAAAACTGTTTTTT. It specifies CASSLEVSNEKLFF.

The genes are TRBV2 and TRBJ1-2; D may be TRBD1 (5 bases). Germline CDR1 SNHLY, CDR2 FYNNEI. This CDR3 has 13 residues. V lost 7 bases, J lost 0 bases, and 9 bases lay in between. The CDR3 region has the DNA TGTGCCAGCAACAGGTCCCCTAACTATGGCTACACCTTC. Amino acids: CASNRSPNYGYTF.

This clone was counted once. CDR3 region: CSAGDRLQYF. CDR3 sequence (DNA): TGCAGTGCAGGGGACAGACTACAGTACTTC. The chain uses TRBV20-1 and TRBJ2-4; 7 nucleotides align to TRBD1. With 6 bases clipped from V and 13 bases from J, the junction kept 6 bases outside the gene matches. The V gene's germline CDR1 is DFQATT and CDR2 SNEGSKA (reference sequence). There are 10 residues in the CDR3.

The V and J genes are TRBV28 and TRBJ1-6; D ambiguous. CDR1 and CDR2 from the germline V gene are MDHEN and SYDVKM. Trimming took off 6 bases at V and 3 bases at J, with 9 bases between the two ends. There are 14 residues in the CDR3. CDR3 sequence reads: CASREARYNSPLHF. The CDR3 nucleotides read TGTGCCAGCAGAGAGGCCCGCTATAATTCACCCCTCCACTTT.

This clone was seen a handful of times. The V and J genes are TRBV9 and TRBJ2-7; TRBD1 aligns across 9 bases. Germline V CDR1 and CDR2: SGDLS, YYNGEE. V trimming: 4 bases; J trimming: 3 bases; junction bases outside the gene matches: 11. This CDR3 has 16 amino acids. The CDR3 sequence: CASSPRGTGRRYEQYF. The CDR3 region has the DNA TGTGCCAGCAGCCCTCGCGGGACAGGGAGACGCTACGAGCAGTACTTC.

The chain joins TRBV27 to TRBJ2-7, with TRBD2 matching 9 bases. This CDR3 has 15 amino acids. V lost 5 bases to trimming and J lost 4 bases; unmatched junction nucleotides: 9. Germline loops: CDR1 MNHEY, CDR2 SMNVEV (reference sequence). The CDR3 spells CASSPDSGSQYEQYF. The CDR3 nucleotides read TGTGCCAGCAGTCCAGATAGCGGGAGCCAGTACGAGCAGTACTTC.

CDR3 nucleotide sequence: TGTGCCAGCAGCCATTACCTTGCAACTAATGAAAAACTGTTTTTT. As protein: CASSHYLATNEKLFF. The chain recombines TRBV4-2 with TRBJ1-4; D not certain. In germline, CDR1 is LGHNA, CDR2 YNFKEQ. This CDR3 has 15 amino acids. V lost 3 bases to trimming and J lost 0 bases, with 8 bases between them.

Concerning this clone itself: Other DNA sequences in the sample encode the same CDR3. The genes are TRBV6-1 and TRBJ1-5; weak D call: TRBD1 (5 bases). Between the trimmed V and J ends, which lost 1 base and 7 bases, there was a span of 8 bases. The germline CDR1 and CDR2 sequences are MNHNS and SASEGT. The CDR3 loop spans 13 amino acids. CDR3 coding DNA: TGTGCCAGCAGTGAAGGAGGGGTGCAGCCCCAGCATTTT. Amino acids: CASSEGGVQPQHF.